Below, 12 T cell receptor beta chains from the same sample are listed, as sequenced in a study of cytomegalovirus exposure and HLA in healthy donors. The primer mix had 60 Vbeta and 13 Jbeta primers. Clones were sequenced by immunoSEQ multiplex PCR, and TCRdb holds only the in-frame ones, with some missing. This repertoire includes roughly 77,000 clones. Sequenced input: PBMCs. Source of these receptors: a man aged 25 to 40 in good health and CMV-seronegative.

This chain joins TRBV7-9 and TRBJ1-2, with a tentative D call TRBD1 (6 bases). The CDR3 extends over 12 amino acids. Trimming removed 5 bases from V and 6 bases from J, with 10 bases in between. The germline gives CDR1 SEHNR, CDR2 FQNEAQ (reference sequence). The CDR3 nucleotides read TGTGCCAGCAGCCAGGGGTTGAATGGCTACACCTTC. Residues: CASSQGLNGYTF.

The chain links TRBV5-4 to TRBJ1-1; the D gene is possibly TRBD1 (6 bases). Trimming removed 3 bases at V and 11 bases at J, with 14 bases between. The CDR3 has 12 residues. CDR1 is SGHNT and CDR2 is YYREEE in the germline V gene (reference sequence). The CDR3 coding sequence is TGTGCCAGCAGCTCAACAGGGTTTGAGGCTTTCTTT. The encoded protein is CASSSTGFEAFF.

This chain uses TRBV7-2 with TRBJ2-1; perhaps TRBD2 as D (6 bases). Per germline, CDR1 SGHTA and CDR2 FQGNSA. Between the trimmed V and J ends, which lost 2 bases and 10 bases, there was a span of 18 bases. The CDR3 has 15 residues. The CDR3 nucleotides are TGTGCCAGCAGCTTATCGGTCCGGGGGAGATGGGAGCAGTTCTTC. Translating gives CASSLSVRGRWEQFF.

The rearrangement uses TRBV18 and TRBJ1-2; 7 nucleotides agree with TRBD1. V lost 3 bases and J lost 8; bases outside the gene matches: 9. Per germline, CDR1 KGHSH and CDR2 LQKENI. This CDR3 region has 14 residues. CDR3 region: CASSPSEKGAGYTF. The CDR3 nucleotides are TGTGCCAGCTCACCCAGCGAAAAGGGGGCGGGCTACACCTTC.

J is TRBJ2-7 and V is TRBV30; TRBD1 matches at 9 bases. Losses at the gene ends were 2 bases for V and 3 bases for J; bases not matched to a gene: 2. Germline CDR1 GTSNPN, CDR2 SVGIG (reference sequence). This CDR3 spans 13 amino acids. The CDR3 region is CAWSTDRGYEQYF. CDR3 sequence (DNA): TGTGCCTGGAGTACGGACAGGGGCTACGAGCAGTACTTC. Supplemented by reference TRBV30 and TRBJ2-7, the full variable domain reads SQTIHQWPATLVQPVGSPLSLECTVEGTSNPNLYWYRQAAGRGLQLLFYSVGIGQISSEVPQNLSASRPQDRQFILSSKKLLLSDSGFYLCAWSTDRGYEQYFGPGTRLTVT.

This chain uses TRBV6-1 with TRBJ1-1; 8 bases map to TRBD1. Germline assignment: CDR1 MNHNS and CDR2 SASEGT. CDR3 length equals 15 residues. Losses at the gene ends were 3 bases for V and 8 bases for J; bases not matched to a gene: 11. CDR3 DNA sequence: TGTGCCAGCAGTGAGAGACAGGGGATGTTTGGGGAAGCTTTCTTT. Amino acids: CASSERQGMFGEAFF.

The chain employs TRBV6-1 and TRBJ1-5; the D gene is possibly TRBD1 (5 bases). The CDR3 consists of 11 residues. V shed 3 bases and J shed 10 bases, with 7 bases lying between them. Germline assignment: CDR1 MNHNS and CDR2 SASEGT. Here the CDR3 reads CASSDGQPQHF. For the CDR3, the DNA is TGTGCCAGCAGTGATGGACAACCCCAGCATTTT.

The J gene is TRBJ1-1, the V gene TRBV5-1; 7 bases line up with TRBD1. This CDR3 spans 15 amino acids. The V gene end was trimmed by 1 base and the J gene end by 4 bases; junction bases not matched to a gene: 7. Germline V gene data show CDR1 as SGHRS and CDR2 as YFSETQ. This CDR3 is CASSLFPDRSTEAFF. CDR3 DNA: TGCGCCAGCAGCTTGTTCCCGGACAGGAGCACTGAAGCTTTCTTT.

The chain is built from TRBV14 and TRBJ1-1, with D unresolved. Trimming pared 2 bases from V and 4 bases from J, leaving 5 bases between. Germline V lookup: CDR1 SGHDN, CDR2 FVKESK. The CDR3 sequence is 12 residues long. The CDR3 is CASSQSGTEAFF. In DNA, the CDR3 is TGTGCCAGCAGCCAATCGGGCACTGAAGCTTTCTTT.

This chain uses TRBV4-1 with TRBJ1-2, with D uncertain. V was trimmed by 4 bases and J by 8 bases, leaving 14 bases between them. The CDR3 has 13 residues. CDR1 is MGHRA, CDR2 YSYEKL, per germline. CDR3 in amino acids: CASSPRTGGGYTF. The CDR3 DNA sequence: TGCGCCAGCAGCCCGCGGACGGGAGGGGGCTACACCTTC.

This sequence joins TRBV7-9 and TRBJ1-1, with no clear D. V lost 5 bases and J 3 bases, leaving 10 bases between the germline ends. This CDR3 is built from 13 residues. Germline V lookup: CDR1 SEHNR, CDR2 FQNEAQ (reference sequence). Here the CDR3 reads CASSEDSDTEAFF. CDR3 DNA: TGTGCCAGCAGCGAGGACTCGGACACTGAAGCTTTCTTT. Using reference TRBV7-9 and TRBJ1-1 for the parts outside the CDR3, the full variable domain is DTGVSQNPRHKITKRGQNVTFRCDPISEHNRLYWYRQTLGQGPEFLTYFQNEAQLEKSRLLSDRFSAERPKGSFSTLEIQRTEQGDSAMYLCASSEDSDTEAFFGQGTRLTVV.

This rearrangement joins TRBV11-3 to TRBJ1-1, with D possibly TRBD1 on 6 matching bases. V was pared by 3 bases and J by 0 bases, with 11 bases between. Germline V gives CDR1 SGHNT, CDR2 YENEEA. The CDR3 sequence is 15 residues long. CDR3 nucleotides: TGTGCCAGCAGCTTTGACGGACAGATGAACACTGAAGCTTTCTTT. As protein: CASSFDGQMNTEAFF.